The clone carrying this TCR beta chain was counted many times. Trimming pared 6 bases from V and 0 bases from J, leaving 8 bases between. The CDR3 loop spans 13 amino acids. Per the germline V gene, CDR1 is KGHSH and CDR2 is LQKENI. This sample is part of a study of T-cell reconstitution after alpha-beta-depleted transplantation in children. The TCRbeta library was prepared with unique molecular identifiers. TCRdb reprocessed the PCR reads with MiXCR, giving one entry per CDR3 protein. The table includes roughly 280,000 distinct CDR3 sequences, 11% detected once. This sequence was found in a male patient aged 2-10 years who had a stem cell transplant for chronic granulomatous disease, so the T cells may come from the graft donor. V gene TRBV18 combines with J gene TRBJ2-5, with D unresolved. This sample comprised peripheral blood, obtained 180 days after TCRalphabeta/CD19-depleted stem cell transplant. The DNA for the CDR3 is TGTGCCAGCTCCCCGGCGTACCAAGAGACCCAGTACTTC. It codes for CASSPAYQETQYF.